Reported below is one T cell receptor beta chain. Its antigen is currently not known. Base quality data are lacking; no much larger clone is found one base away. The data stem from a study of somatic mutations in T cells in chronic GVHD (dated by TCRdb to 2020 to 2021). Isolated genomic DNA was used for TCRbeta deep sequencing. TCRbeta CDR3 sequencing and initial data processing were performed with the immunoSEQ assay as a commercial service. The paper's data handling went like this. Reads were demultiplexed, adapter and primer sequences removed, similar clones merged by frequency-ratio clustering, and V, D, J genes annotated with IMGT. Drawn from immuneACCESS, this table holds only the in-frame rearrangements with V and J called that TCRdb kept. Clones are partly lost; checked studies trace under half to an unresolved V gene and leave the rest unexplained. V and J calls and clone size are those listed in that table; D and trimming were worked out from the DNA. This sample holds 13,000 or so clones; more than 75% were observed only once. About 30% of the sample belongs to the ten largest clones.

Sorting staining used anti-CD3, anti-CD4, anti-CD8 and a Vbeta20 antibody from the IOTest Beta Mark kit on a FACSAria III, with purity above 98%. Mononuclear cells were isolated by Ficoll-Paque PLUS density gradient centrifugation from peripheral blood that had been collected in sodium heparin tubes. Before TCRbeta deep sequencing, the CD4+ Vbeta20+, CD4+ Vbeta20-, and CD8+ T cell fractions were FACS-sorted. The CDR3 goes from the cysteine to the phenylalanine over 14 residues. Only the CDR3 DNA is retained, 42 bases long and in frame from the first base. V is trimmed back by 3 bases and J by 4 bases, and the junction contains 4 bases that no gene match accounts for. CDR1 SGHTA and CDR2 FQGNSA are derived from the germline V gene.

This sequence uses TRBV7-2 and TRBJ1-1, with 8 bases in between that match TRBD1. Source material: Vbeta20-negative CD4+ T cells from blood. What the cell subset or site label conveys for this sample: CD4+ T cells sorted as TCR Vbeta20 negative by flow cytometry. The source is a male patient aged 45-60 years with chronic graft-versus-host disease. After transplantation, some T cells may belong to the graft donor instead of the recipient. The DNA sequence reads TGTGCCAGCAGCTTCCAGGGGGCGCCCACTGAAGCTTTCTTT. It is translated as CASSFQGAPTEAFF.